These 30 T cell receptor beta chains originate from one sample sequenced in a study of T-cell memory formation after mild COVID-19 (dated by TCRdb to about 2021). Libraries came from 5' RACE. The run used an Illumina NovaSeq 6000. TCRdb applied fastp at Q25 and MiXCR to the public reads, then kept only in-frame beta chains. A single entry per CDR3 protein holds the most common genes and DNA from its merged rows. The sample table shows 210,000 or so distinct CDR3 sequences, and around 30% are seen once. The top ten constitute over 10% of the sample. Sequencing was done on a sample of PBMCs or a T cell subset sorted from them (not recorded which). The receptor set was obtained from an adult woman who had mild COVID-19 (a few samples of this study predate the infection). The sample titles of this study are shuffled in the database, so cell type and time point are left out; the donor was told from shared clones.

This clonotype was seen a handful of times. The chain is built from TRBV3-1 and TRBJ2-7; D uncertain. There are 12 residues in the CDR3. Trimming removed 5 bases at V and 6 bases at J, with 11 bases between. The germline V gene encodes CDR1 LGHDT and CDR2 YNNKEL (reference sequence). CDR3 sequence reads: CASSLTDGEQYF. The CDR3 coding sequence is TGTGCCAGCAGCTTGACGGACGGCGAGCAGTACTTC.

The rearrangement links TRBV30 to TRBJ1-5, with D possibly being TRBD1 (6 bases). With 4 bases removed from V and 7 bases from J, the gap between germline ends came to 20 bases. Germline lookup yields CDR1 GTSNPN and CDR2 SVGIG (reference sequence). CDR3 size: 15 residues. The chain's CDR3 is CAWTPPNRDDQPQHF. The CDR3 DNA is TGTGCCTGGACCCCTCCTAACAGGGATGACCAGCCCCAGCATTTT.

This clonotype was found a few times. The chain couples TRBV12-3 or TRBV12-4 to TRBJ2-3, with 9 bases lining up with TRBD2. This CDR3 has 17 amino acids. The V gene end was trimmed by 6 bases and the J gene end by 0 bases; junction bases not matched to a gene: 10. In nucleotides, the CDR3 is TGTGCCAGCAGCCGTAGCGGGGGTAGTGCTAGCACAGATACGCAGTATTTT. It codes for CASSRSGGSASTDTQYF.

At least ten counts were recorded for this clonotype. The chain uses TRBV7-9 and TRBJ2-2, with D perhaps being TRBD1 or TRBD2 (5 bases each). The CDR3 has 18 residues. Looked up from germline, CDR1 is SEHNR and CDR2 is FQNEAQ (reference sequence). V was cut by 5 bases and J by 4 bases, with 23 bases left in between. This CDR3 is CASSRNFRDGGSTGELFF. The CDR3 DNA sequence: TGTGCCAGCAGCCGGAACTTCCGGGACGGAGGAAGCACCGGGGAGCTGTTTTTT.

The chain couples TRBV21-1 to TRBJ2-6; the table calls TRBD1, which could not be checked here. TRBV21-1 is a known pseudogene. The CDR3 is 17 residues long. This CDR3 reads CASSTRGTTPGANVLTF. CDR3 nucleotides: TGTGCCAGCAGCACAAGGGGGACCACGCCTGGGGCCAACGTCCTGACTTTC.

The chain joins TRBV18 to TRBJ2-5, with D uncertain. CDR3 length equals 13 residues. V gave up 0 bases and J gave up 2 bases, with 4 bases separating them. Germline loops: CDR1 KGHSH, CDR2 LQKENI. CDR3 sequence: CASSPPGQETQYF. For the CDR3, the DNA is TGTGCCAGCTCACCACCGGGGCAAGAGACCCAGTACTTC.

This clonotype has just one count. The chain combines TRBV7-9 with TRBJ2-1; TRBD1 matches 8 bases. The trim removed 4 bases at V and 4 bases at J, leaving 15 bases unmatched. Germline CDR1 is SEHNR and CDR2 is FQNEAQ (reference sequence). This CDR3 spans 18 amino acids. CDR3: CASSSPSVGQEVYNEQFF. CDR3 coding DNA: TGTGCCAGCAGCTCGCCCTCTGTGGGACAGGAGGTTTACAATGAGCAGTTCTTC.

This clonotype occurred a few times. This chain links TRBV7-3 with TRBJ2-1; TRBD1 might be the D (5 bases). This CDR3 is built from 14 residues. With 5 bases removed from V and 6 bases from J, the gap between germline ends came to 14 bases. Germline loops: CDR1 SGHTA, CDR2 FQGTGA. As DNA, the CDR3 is TGTGCCAGCAGCCCCAGGGCAGACCCCAATGAGCAGTTCTTC. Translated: CASSPRADPNEQFF. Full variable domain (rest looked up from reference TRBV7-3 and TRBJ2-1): GAGVSQTPSNKVTEKGKYVELRCDPISGHTALYWYRQSLGQGPEFLIYFQGTGAADDSGLPNDRFFAVRPEGSVSTLKIQRTERGDSAVYLCASSPRADPNEQFFGPGTRLTVL.

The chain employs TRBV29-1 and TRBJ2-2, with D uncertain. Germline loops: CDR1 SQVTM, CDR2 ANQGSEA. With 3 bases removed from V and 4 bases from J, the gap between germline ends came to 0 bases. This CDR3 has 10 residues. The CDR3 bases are TGCAGCGTTGACACCGGGGAGCTGTTTTTT. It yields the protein CSVDTGELFF.

The CDR3 DNA sequence: TGTGCCACCAGTGAAAATCTTCCGGGTCCGGAGACCCAGTACTTC. Protein sequence: CATSENLPGPETQYF. V usage is TRBV24-1 and J usage is TRBJ2-5; D unresolved. Trimming pared 4 bases from V and 5 bases from J, leaving 16 bases between. The CDR3 runs 15 residues. Germline assignment: CDR1 KGHDR and CDR2 SFDVKD.

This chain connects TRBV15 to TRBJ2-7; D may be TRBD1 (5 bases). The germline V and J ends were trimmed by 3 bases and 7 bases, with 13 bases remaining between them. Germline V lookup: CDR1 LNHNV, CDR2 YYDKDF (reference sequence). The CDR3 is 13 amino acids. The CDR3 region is CATSSSPAGEQYF. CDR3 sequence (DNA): TGTGCCACCAGCAGTTCCCCCGCAGGGGAGCAGTACTTC.

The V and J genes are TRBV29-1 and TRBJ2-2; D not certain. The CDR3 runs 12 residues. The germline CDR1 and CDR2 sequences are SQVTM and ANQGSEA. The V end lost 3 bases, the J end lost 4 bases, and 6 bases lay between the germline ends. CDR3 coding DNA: TGCAGCGTTGATAAGGGCACCGGGGAGCTGTTTTTT. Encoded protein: CSVDKGTGELFF.

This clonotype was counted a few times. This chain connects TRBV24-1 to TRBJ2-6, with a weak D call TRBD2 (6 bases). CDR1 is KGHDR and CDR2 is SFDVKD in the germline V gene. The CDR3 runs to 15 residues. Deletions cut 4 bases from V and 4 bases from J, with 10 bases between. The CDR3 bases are TGTGCCACCAGTGACGGGGGAGCGGGGGCCAACGTCCTGACTTTC. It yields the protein CATSDGGAGANVLTF.

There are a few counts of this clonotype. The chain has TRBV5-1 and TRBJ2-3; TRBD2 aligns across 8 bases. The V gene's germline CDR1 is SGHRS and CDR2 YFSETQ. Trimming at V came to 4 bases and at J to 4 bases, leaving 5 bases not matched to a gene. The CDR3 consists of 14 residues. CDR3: CASSPGAGADTQYF. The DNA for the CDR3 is TGCGCCAGCAGCCCGGGAGCGGGGGCAGATACGCAGTATTTT.

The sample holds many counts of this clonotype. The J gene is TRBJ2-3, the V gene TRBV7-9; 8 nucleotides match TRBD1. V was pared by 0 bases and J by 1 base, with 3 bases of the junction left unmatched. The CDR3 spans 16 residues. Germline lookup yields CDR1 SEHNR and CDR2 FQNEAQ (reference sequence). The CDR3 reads CASSLARTGRTDTQYF. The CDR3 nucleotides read TGTGCCAGCAGCTTAGCCCGGACAGGGCGCACAGATACGCAGTATTTT.

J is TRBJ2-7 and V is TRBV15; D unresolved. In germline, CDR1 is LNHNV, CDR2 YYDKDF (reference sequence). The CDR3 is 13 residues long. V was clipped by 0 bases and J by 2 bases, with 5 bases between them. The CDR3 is CATSRDLPYEQYF. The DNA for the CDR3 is TGTGCCACCAGCAGAGATCTTCCCTACGAGCAGTACTTC.

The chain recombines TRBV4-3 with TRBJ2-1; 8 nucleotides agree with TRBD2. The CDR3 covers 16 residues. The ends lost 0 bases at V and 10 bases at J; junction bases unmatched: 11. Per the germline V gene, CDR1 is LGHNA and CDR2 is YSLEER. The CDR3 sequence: CASSQDPGGGPFEQFF. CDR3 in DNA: TGCGCCAGCAGCCAAGATCCCGGGGGGGGCCCCTTCGAGCAGTTCTTC.

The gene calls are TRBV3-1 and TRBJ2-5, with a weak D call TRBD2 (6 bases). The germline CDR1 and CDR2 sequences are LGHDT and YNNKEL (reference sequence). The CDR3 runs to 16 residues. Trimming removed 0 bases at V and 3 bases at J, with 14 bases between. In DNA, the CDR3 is TGTGCCAGCAGCCAAGAGTGGCGGGGAGACAAAGAGACCCAGTACTTC. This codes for CASSQEWRGDKETQYF.

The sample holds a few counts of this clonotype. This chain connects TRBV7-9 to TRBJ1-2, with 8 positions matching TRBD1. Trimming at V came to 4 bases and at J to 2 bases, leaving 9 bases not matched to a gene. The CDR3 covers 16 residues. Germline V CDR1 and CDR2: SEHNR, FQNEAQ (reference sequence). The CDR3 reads CASSSQGVASNYGYTF. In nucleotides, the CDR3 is TGTGCCAGCAGCTCACAGGGGGTAGCGTCGAACTATGGCTACACCTTC. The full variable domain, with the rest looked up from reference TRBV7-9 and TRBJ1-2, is DTGVSQNPRHKITKRGQNVTFRCDPISEHNRLYWYRQTLGQGPEFLTYFQNEAQLEKSRLLSDRFSAERPKGSFSTLEIQRTEQGDSAMYLCASSSQGVASNYGYTFGSGTRLTVV.

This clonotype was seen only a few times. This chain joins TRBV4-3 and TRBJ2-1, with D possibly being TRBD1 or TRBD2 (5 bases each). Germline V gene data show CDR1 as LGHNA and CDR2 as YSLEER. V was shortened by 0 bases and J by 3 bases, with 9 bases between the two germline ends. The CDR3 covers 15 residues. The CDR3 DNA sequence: TGCGCCAGCAGCCAAGAGTGGGGGAGCTACAATGAGCAGTTCTTC. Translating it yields CASSQEWGSYNEQFF.

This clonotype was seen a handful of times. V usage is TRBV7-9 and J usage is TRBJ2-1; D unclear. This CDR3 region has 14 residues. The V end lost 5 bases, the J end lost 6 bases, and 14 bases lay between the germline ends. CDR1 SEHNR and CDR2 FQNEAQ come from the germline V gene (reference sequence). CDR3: CASSPSEIPNEQFF. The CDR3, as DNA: TGTGCCAGCAGCCCAAGCGAGATTCCCAATGAGCAGTTCTTC.

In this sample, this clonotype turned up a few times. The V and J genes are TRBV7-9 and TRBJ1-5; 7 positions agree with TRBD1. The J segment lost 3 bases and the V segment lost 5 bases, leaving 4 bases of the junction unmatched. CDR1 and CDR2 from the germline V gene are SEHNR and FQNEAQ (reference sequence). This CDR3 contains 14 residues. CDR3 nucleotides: TGTGCCAGCAGCGTGGGACAGAACAATCAGCCCCAGCATTTT. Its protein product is CASSVGQNNQPQHF.

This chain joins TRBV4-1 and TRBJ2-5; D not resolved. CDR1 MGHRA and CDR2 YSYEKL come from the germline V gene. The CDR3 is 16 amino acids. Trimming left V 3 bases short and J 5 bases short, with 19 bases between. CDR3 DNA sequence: TGCGCCAGCAGCCAGACCGGCGGCTTATCGTGGGAGACCCAGTACTTC. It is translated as CASSQTGGLSWETQYF.

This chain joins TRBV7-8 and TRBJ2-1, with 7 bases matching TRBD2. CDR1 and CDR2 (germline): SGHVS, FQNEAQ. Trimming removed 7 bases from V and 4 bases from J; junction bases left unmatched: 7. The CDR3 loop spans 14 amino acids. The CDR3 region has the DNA TGTGCCAGCACCCCTAAGCGGGGTTACAATGAGCAGTTCTTC. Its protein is CASTPKRGYNEQFF. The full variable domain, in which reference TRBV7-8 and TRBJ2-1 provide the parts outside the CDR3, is GAGVSQSPRYKVAKRGQDVALRCDPISGHVSLFWYQQALGQGPEFLTYFQNEAQLDKSGLPSDRFFAERPEGSVSTLKIQRTQQEDSAVYLCASTPKRGYNEQFFGPGTRLTVL.

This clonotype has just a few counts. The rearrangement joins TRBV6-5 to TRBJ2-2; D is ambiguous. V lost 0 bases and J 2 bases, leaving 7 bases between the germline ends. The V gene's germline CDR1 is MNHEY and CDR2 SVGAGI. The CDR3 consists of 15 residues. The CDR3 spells CASSYSSLNTGELFF. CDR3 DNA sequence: TGTGCCAGCAGTTACTCGAGTCTAAACACCGGGGAGCTGTTTTTT.

This CDR3 is CASSQERWERGGGDTQYF. CDR3 bases: TGTGCCAGCAGCCAAGAAAGATGGGAGCGGGGTGGGGGCGATACGCAGTATTTT. The chain couples TRBV4-2 to TRBJ2-3; TRBD2 might be the D (7 bases). The V gene lost 0 bases and the J gene lost 6 bases, with 22 bases spanning the gap. The CDR3 covers 18 residues. Germline CDR1 reads LGHNA; CDR2 reads YNFKEQ.

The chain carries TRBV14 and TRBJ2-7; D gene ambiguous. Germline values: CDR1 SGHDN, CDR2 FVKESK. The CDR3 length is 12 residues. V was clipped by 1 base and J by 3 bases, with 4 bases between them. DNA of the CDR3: TGTGCCAGCAGCCAAGTCTTCTACGAGCAGTACTTC. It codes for CASSQVFYEQYF.

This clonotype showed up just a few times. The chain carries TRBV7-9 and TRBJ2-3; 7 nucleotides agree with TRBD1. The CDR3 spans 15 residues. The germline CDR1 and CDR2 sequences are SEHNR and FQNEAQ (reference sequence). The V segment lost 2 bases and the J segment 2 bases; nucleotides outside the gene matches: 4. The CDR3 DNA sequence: TGTGCCAGCAGCTTATTGACAGGGTACACAGATACGCAGTATTTT. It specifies CASSLLTGYTDTQYF.

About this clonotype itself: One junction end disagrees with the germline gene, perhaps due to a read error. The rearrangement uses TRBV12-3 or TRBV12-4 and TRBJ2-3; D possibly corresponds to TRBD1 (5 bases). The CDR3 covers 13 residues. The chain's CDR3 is CATSLSGTDTQYF. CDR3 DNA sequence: TGTGCCACCAGTTTATCAGGGACAGATACGCAGTATTTT.

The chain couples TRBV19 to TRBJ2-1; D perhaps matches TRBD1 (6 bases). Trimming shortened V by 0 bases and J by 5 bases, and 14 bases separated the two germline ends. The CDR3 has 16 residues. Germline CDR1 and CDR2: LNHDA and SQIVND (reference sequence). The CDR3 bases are TGTGCCAGTAGTATAGATCCGTGGGGGCGGGACAATGAGCAGTTCTTC. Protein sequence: CASSIDPWGRDNEQFF.